These T cell receptor beta chains were read from a single sample in a study of T cells in Graves' hyperthyroidism and ophthalmopathy. TCRdb itself ran the multiplex PCR reads through MiXCR, one entry per CDR3 protein. The sample holds about 590,000 distinct CDR3 sequences; 14% are singletons and the top ten take more than 6%. The sequenced sample consisted of blood. These receptor sequences come from a woman aged 18-29 years with Graves' ophthalmopathy. The CDR3 runs from the conserved cysteine through the conserved F or W. The D gene is left open where the match is weak. Size tells how often a clone was seen (once, few, many) or the class of an expanded clone, and some rows leave it out.

NA	14	TRBV20-1	TRBJ1-2	few	CSAPERGSPYGYTF	TGCAGTGCTCCCGAACGGGGCAGTCCCTATGGCTACACCTTC
NA	14	TRBV12-5	TRBJ2-1	many	CASGLGQGGNEQFF	TGTGCTAGTGGTTTGGGACAGGGAGGCAATGAGCAGTTCTTC
NA	14	TRBV2	TRBJ2-3	many	CASLEETSTDTQYF	TGTGCCAGCTTGGAGGAGACTAGCACAGATACGCAGTATTTT
NA	15	TRBV7-2	TRBJ2-7	many	CASSLVSLAQREQYF	TGTGCCAGCAGCCTAGTCTCCCTAGCGCAAAGGGAGCAGTACTTC
NA	14	TRBV7-8	TRBJ2-7	many	CASSLAAITYEQYF	TGTGCCAGCAGCTTAGCAGCAATCACCTACGAGCAGTACTTC
NA	13	TRBV28	TRBJ1-2	many	CASSLQGSSGYTF	TGTGCCAGCAGTTTACAGGGGAGTAGTGGCTACACCTTC
NA	14	TRBV3-1	TRBJ1-2	NA	CASSPGQLRYGYTF	TGTGCCAGCAGCCCCGGACAGCTTCGGTATGGCTACACCTTC
NA	16	TRBV11-3	TRBJ2-2	many	CASSPRQGILSGELFF	TGTGCCAGCAGCCCACGGCAGGGGATTTTATCCGGGGAGCTGTTTTTT
NA	15	TRBV6-5	TRBJ2-2	many	CASSYSRGWTGELFF	TGTGCCAGCAGTTACTCTCGAGGATGGACCGGGGAGCTGTTTTTT
NA	15	TRBV12-3/TRBV12-4	TRBJ1-6	many	CASSFRGDHNSPLHF	TGTGCCAGCAGCTTCCGAGGGGATCATAATTCACCCCTCCACTTT
NA	17	TRBV27	TRBJ2-1	many	CASSLGRSPDIYNEQFF	TGTGCCAGCAGTTTAGGTAGATCTCCCGATATATACAATGAGCAGTTCTTC
NA	16	TRBV4-2	TRBJ2-7	many	CASSQEAGSGSYEQYF	TGTGCCAGCAGCCAAGAGGCGGGCTCGGGTTCCTACGAGCAGTACTTC
TRBD1	15	TRBV9	TRBJ1-5	few	CASSVGTGVVEAQHF	TGTGCCAGCAGCGTGGGAACAGGGGTGGTGGAGGCCCAGCATTTT
TRBD2	16	TRBV7-6	TRBJ2-3	NA	CASSSRAGGATDTQYF	TGTGCCAGCAGCTCGCGAGCGGGAGGTGCCACAGATACGCAGTATTTT
NA	15	TRBV12-3/TRBV12-4	TRBJ2-1	many	CASAPTGSSYNEQFF	TGTGCCAGCGCCCCAACAGGGAGCTCCTACAATGAGCAGTTCTTC
TRBD1	18	TRBV6-2/TRBV6-3	TRBJ1-2	many	CASSHPQGDLGFSYGYTF	TGTGCCAGCAGTCACCCACAGGGGGACCTAGGTTTTTCCTATGGCTACACCTTC
TRBD2	17	TRBV6-4	TRBJ2-3	few	CASSESTSGRRADTQYF	TGTGCCAGCAGTGAGAGCACTAGCGGGAGACGGGCAGATACGCAGTATTTT
TRBD1	17	TRBV18	TRBJ1-1	NA	CASSPFRQGDSNTEAFF	TGTGCCAGCTCACCCTTCAGACAGGGGGATTCGAACACTGAAGCTTTCTTT
NA	14	TRBV6-1	TRBJ2-1	NA	CASSPLGEYNEQFF	TGTGCCAGCAGTCCCCTGGGAGAATACAATGAGCAGTTCTTC
NA	16	TRBV2	TRBJ1-5	many	CASSDPGLGSNQPQHF	TGTGCCAGCAGTGACCCAGGCTTGGGGAGCAATCAGCCCCAGCATTTT
NA	12	TRBV28	TRBJ1-2	many	CASKNPNYGYTF	TGTGCCAGCAAGAATCCAAACTATGGCTACACCTTC
TRBD1	16	TRBV12-3/TRBV12-4	TRBJ1-6	many	CASRERWTGRNSPLHF	TGTGCCAGCAGAGAGAGATGGACAGGCAGGAATTCACCCCTCCACTTT
NA	13	TRBV7-9	TRBJ1-2	NA	CASSPRVGDGYTF	TGTGCCAGCAGCCCCCGGGTAGGGGATGGCTACACCTTC
NA	14	TRBV18	TRBJ2-7	many	CASSEGDGSLEQYF	TGTGCCAGCTCAGAGGGGGACGGGAGTCTTGAGCAGTACTTC
NA	13	TRBV6-1	TRBJ2-1	many	CASSYVGLNEQFF	TGTGCCAGCAGTTATGTGGGCCTAAATGAGCAGTTCTTC
TRBD2	17	TRBV11-2	TRBJ2-1	many	CASSLMSSGSFPNEQFF	TGTGCCAGCAGCTTAATGTCTAGCGGGAGTTTCCCCAATGAGCAGTTCTTC
NA	15	TRBV18	TRBJ2-1	many	CASSPSIQTSNEQFF	TGTGCCAGCTCACCAAGCATCCAGACTAGCAATGAGCAGTTCTTC
NA	14	TRBV2	TRBJ1-6	few	CASIGSSYNSPLHF	TGTGCCAGCATTGGGAGCTCCTATAATTCACCCCTCCACTTT
TRBD1	14	TRBV30	TRBJ1-2	NA	CAWSENPGGYGYTF	TGTGCCTGGAGTGAAAACCCAGGGGGGTATGGCTACACCTTC
NA	14	TRBV29-1	TRBJ2-3	NA	CSVRHREGSDTQYF	TGCAGCGTCAGACACCGCGAAGGGTCAGATACGCAGTATTTT
NA	17	TRBV5-1	TRBJ2-4	many	CASSPTIADGAKNIQYF	TGCGCCAGCAGCCCGACCATCGCGGACGGGGCCAAAAACATTCAGTACTTC
NA	21	TRBV11-2	TRBJ2-7	NA	CASSPRQGASGLDRSFSEQYF	TGTGCCAGCAGCCCCCGACAGGGCGCTAGCGGGCTCGACAGATCGTTTAGCGAGCAGTACTTC
NA	14	TRBV2	TRBJ2-1	many	CASSDDLLYNEQFF	TGTGCCAGCAGTGATGATTTGCTCTACAATGAGCAGTTCTTC
TRBD2	18	TRBV15	TRBJ2-1	NA	CATSRVRVASGLEGEQFF	TGTGCCACCAGCAGAGTCAGGGTGGCTAGCGGTCTTGAGGGTGAGCAGTTCTTC
NA	12	TRBV4-1	TRBJ2-2	NA	CATRRETGELFF	TGCGCCACCAGAAGGGAAACCGGGGAGCTGTTTTTT
TRBD1	15	TRBV12-3/TRBV12-4	TRBJ1-3	many	CASSRGQSSGNTIYF	TGTGCCAGCAGCCGGGGACAGTCCTCTGGAAACACCATATATTTT
NA	16	TRBV7-8	TRBJ2-2	NA	CASSREWDLNTGELFF	TGTGCCAGCAGCCGTGAATGGGACTTGAACACCGGGGAGCTGTTTTTT
NA	15	TRBV7-2	TRBJ2-1	NA	CASSFAPGSYNEQFF	TGTGCCAGCAGCTTTGCCCCGGGCTCCTACAATGAGCAGTTCTTC
TRBD1	16	TRBV7-2	TRBJ2-1	many	CASSFSGTGGKDEQFF	TGTGCCAGCAGCTTTTCCGGGACAGGGGGCAAGGATGAGCAGTTCTTC
TRBD1	15	TRBV19	TRBJ2-3	NA	CASSTGQPTTDTQYF	TGTGCCAGTAGTACGGGACAGCCTACTACAGATACGCAGTATTTT
NA	16	TRBV29-1	TRBJ2-1	many	CSAEKGGTGTYNEQFF	TGCAGCGCCGAAAAGGGGGGGACAGGTACCTACAATGAGCAGTTCTTC
NA	15	TRBV2	TRBJ2-1	many	CASSLGTIRSNEQFF	TGTGCCAGCAGTCTAGGGACCATTAGGTCCAATGAGCAGTTCTTC
NA	12	TRBV5-1	TRBJ2-2	many	CASSINTGELFF	TGTGCCAGCTCAATTAACACCGGGGAGCTGTTTTTT
NA	12	TRBV3-1	TRBJ1-2	many	CASSQQGSGYTF	TGTGCCAGCAGCCAACAGGGCTCCGGCTACACCTTC
TRBD1	15	TRBV5-1	TRBJ2-7	NA	CASSAKGTASYEQYF	TGCGCCAGCAGCGCCAAGGGGACAGCCTCCTACGAGCAGTACTTC